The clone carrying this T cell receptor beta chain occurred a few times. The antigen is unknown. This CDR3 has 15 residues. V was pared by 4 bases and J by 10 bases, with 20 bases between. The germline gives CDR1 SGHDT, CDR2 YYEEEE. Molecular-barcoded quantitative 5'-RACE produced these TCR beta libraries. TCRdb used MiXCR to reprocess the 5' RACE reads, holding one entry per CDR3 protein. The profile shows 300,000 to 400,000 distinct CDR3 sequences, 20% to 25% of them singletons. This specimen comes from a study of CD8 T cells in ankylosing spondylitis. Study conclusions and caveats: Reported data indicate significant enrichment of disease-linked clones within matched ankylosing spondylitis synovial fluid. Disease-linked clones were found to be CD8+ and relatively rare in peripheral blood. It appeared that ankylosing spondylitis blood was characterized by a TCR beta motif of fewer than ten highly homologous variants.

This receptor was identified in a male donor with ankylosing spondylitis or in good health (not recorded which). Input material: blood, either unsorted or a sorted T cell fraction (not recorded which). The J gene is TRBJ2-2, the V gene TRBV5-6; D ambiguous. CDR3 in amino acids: CASSLSPTTPSELFF. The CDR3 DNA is TGTGCCAGCAGCCTGAGTCCCACCACCCCCTCGGAGCTGTTTTTT. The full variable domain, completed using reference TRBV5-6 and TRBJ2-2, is DAGVTQSPTHLIKTRGQQVTLRCSPKSGHDTVSWYQQALGQGPQFIFQYYEEEERQRGNFPDRFSGHQFPNYSSELNVNALLLGDSALYLCASSLSPTTPSELFFGEGSRLTVL.